Presented here are 7 T cell receptor beta chains from one specimen sequenced in a study of molecular identifiers for immune sequencing clone quantification. TCRdb fed the PCR reads into MiXCR, producing one record per CDR3 protein. Seen here are approximately 670,000 distinct CDR3 sequences, approximately 20% observed once, and the top ten hold roughly 0.9%. The sequenced material came from naive CD8+ T cells from blood, with Jurkat cell RNA spiked in. The subset denotes: FACS-sorted CD8+CD4-CCR7+CD45RA+ naive T cells. The origin of the receptors is a human donor in good health. Some libraries in this study had Jurkat cell RNA spiked in.

This clonotype was counted at least ten times. V usage is TRBV28 and J usage is TRBJ1-1; the D gene is possibly TRBD1 (6 bases). Germline values: CDR1 MDHEN, CDR2 SYDVKM. The CDR3 is made up of 15 amino acids. Trimming shortened V by 3 bases and J by 4 bases, and 15 bases separated the two germline ends. DNA for the CDR3: TGTGCCAGCAGTTTCCGGGGGCCGCTGGGCACTGAAGCTTTCTTT. The encoded protein is CASSFRGPLGTEAFF.

This clonotype was recorded many times. The chain carries TRBV29-1 and TRBJ2-1; 10 bases align to TRBD2. Trimming cost V 4 bases and J 9 bases; bases outside gene matches: 9. Germline V gives CDR1 SQVTM, CDR2 ANQGSEA. The CDR3 runs to 14 residues. This CDR3 reads CSVVILAGEREQFF. CDR3 DNA sequence: TGCAGCGTTGTGATCCTAGCGGGAGAACGTGAGCAGTTCTTC.

This clonotype was counted at least ten times. The chain recombines TRBV28 with TRBJ2-3; D is undetermined. Per germline, CDR1 MDHEN and CDR2 SYDVKM. Trimming stripped 4 bases from V and 1 base from J, with 12 bases between. The CDR3 runs 15 residues. For the CDR3, the DNA is TGTGCCAGCAGTTGGGCCCTTCTCGGCACAGATACGCAGTATTTT. It specifies CASSWALLGTDTQYF.

This clonotype was found many times. The DNA for the CDR3 is TGTGCCAGCAGTTCCAGCGGAGATACGCAGTATTTT. This translates into CASSSSGDTQYF. The V and J genes are TRBV12-3 or TRBV12-4 and TRBJ2-3; weak D call: TRBD2 (5 bases). The CDR3 is 12 residues long. Trimming removed 4 bases at V and 5 bases at J, with 7 bases between.

This clonotype showed up just a few times. Given a much more abundant clone one base away, this may be a read error. The conserved phenylalanine or tryptophan normally closing the CDR3 is absent here, so this likely arose from a read error. The gene calls are TRBV12-3 or TRBV12-4 and TRBJ2-4; TRBD2 is a possible D gene (5 bases). The V and J ends lost 5 bases and 7 bases respectively, with 9 bases between them. The CDR3 has 12 residues. The CDR3 sequence: CASSPGINIQYS. The DNA for the CDR3 is TGTGCCAGCAGTCCCGGGATTAACATTCAGTACTCC.

This clonotype showed up many times. The V call is TRBV30, the J call TRBJ1-4, with 11 bases aligning to TRBD1. From germline, CDR1 is GTSNPN and CDR2 SVGIG (reference sequence). V lost 5 bases to trimming and J lost 8 bases; unmatched junction nucleotides: 7. The CDR3 contains 14 residues. The CDR3 region is CAWDTGTGGEKLFF. DNA for the CDR3: TGTGCCTGGGATACCGGGACAGGGGGAGAAAAACTGTTTTTT. Looking up the rest from reference TRBV30 and TRBJ1-4 gives the full variable domain: SQTIHQWPATLVQPVGSPLSLECTVEGTSNPNLYWYRQAAGRGLQLLFYSVGIGQISSEVPQNLSASRPQDRQFILSSKKLLLSDSGFYLCAWDTGTGGEKLFFGSGTQLSVL.

This clonotype was seen a few times. The CDR3 sequence: CASSQDEKFSYEQYF. In DNA form, the CDR3 reads TGCGCCAGCAGCCAAGACGAGAAGTTCTCCTACGAGCAGTACTTC. This chain joins TRBV4-3 and TRBJ2-7; D unresolved. Germline loops: CDR1 LGHNA, CDR2 YSLEER. The CDR3 covers 15 residues. Trimming removed 0 bases from V and 0 bases from J, with 9 bases in between.